The following is a T cell receptor beta chain sequence with its context. This sample was included in a study of blood T cell repertoires in COVID-19. The CDR3 covers 13 residues. V lost 5 bases, J lost 1 base, and 8 bases lay in between. Germline V gives CDR1 LNHDA, CDR2 SQIVND (reference sequence). In the authors' methods: Estimated nucleated cell counts came from reference gene primer amplification. Method: immunoSEQ multiplex PCR; TCRdb's copy keeps in-frame clones and lacks some. The V and J calls and the clone size are those of that table, but D and trimming were determined from the DNA. The data show roughly 80,000 clones, about nine tenths seen once.

This receptor was obtained from a man between 45 and 60 years old with COVID-19, enrolled during active disease. The sequenced sample consisted of peripheral blood. The rearrangement uses TRBV19 and TRBJ1-1; D remains ambiguous. The CDR3 spells CASSPRQNTEAFF. CDR3 in DNA: TGTGCCAGTAGTCCCCGACAGAACACTGAAGCTTTCTTT.